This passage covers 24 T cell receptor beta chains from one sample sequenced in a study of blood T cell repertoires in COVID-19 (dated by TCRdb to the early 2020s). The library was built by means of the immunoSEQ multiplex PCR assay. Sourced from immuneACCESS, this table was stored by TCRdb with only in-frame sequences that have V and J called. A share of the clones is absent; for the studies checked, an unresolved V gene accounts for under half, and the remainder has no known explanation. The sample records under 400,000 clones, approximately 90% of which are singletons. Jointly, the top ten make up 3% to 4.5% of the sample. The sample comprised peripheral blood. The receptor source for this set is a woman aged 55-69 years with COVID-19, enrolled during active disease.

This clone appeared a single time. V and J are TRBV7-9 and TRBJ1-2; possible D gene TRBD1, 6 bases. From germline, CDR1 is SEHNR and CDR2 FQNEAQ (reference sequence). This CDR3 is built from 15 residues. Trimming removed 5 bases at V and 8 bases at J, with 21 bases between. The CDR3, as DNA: TGTGCCAGCAGCCCCTCCGGACAGCCCATTCGGGGCTACACCTTC. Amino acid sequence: CASSPSGQPIRGYTF.

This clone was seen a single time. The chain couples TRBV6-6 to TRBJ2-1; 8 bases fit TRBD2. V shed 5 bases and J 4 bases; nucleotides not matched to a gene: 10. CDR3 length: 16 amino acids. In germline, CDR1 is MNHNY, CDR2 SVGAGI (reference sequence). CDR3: CASSTSGLGDYNEQFF. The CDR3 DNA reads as TGTGCCAGCAGTACCTCGGGACTAGGTGATTACAATGAGCAGTTCTTC.

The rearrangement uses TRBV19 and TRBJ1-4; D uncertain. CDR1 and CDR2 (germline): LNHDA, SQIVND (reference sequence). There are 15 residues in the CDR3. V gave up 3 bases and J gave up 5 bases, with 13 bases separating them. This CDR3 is CASSIIGGMNEKLFF. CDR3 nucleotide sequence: TGTGCCAGTAGTATCATCGGAGGAATGAATGAAAAACTGTTTTTT.

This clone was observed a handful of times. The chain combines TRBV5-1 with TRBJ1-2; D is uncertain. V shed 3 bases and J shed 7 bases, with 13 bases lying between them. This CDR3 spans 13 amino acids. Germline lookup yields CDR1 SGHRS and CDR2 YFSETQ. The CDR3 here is CASSWLVSGGYTF. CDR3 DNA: TGCGCCAGCAGCTGGTTGGTTAGCGGTGGCTACACCTTC.

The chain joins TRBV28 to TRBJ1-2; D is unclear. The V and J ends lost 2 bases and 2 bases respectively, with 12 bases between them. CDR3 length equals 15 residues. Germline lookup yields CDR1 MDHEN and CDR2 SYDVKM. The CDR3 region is CASSLGGGRNYGYTF. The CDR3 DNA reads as TGTGCCAGCAGTTTAGGAGGTGGGCGCAACTATGGCTACACCTTC.

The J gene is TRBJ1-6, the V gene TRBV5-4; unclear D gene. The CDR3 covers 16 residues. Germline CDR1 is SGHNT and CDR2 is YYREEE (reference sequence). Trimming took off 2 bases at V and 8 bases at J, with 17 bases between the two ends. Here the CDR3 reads CASSLSRPTADSPLHF. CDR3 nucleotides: TGTGCCAGCAGCTTATCCCGGCCGACGGCGGATTCACCCCTCCACTTT. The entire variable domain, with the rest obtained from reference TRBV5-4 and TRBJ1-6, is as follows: ETGVTQSPTHLIKTRGQQVTLRCSSQSGHNTVSWYQQALGQGPQFIFQYYREEENGRGNFPPRFSGLQFPNYSSELNVNALELDDSALYLCASSLSRPTADSPLHFGNGTRLTVT.

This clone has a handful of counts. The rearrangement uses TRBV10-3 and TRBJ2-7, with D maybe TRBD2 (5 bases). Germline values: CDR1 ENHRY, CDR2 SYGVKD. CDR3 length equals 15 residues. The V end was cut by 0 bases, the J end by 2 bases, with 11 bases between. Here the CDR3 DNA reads TGTGCCATCAGTGAGTCGAGGGTAGAAACCTACGAGCAGTACTTC. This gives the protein CAISESRVETYEQYF.

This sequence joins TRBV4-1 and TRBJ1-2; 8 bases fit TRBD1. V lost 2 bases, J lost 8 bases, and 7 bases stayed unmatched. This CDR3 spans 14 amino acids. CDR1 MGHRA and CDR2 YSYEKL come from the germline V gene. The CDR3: CASSQPTGGEGYTF. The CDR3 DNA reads TGCGCCAGCAGCCAACCAACAGGGGGAGAGGGCTACACCTTC.

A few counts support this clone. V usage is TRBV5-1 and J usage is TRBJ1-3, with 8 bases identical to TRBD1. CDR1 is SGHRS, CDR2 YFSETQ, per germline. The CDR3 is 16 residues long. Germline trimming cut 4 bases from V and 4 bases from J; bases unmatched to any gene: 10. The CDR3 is CASSPVTGGRGNTIYF. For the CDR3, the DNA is TGCGCCAGCAGCCCAGTTACAGGGGGTAGAGGAAACACCATATATTTT.

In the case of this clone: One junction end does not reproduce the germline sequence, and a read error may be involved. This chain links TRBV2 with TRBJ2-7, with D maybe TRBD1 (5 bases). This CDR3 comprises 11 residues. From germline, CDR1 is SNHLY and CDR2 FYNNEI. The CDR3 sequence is CASSEYWTRIF. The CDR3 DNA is TGTGCCAGCAGTGAATATTGGACAAGAATTTTC.

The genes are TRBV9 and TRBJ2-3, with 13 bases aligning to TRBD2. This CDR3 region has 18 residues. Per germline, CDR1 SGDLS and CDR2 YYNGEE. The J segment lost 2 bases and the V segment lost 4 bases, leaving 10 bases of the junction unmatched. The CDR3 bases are TGTGCCAGCAGCCTTAGGACTAGCGGGGGCGGTTTCACAGATACGCAGTATTTT. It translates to CASSLRTSGGGFTDTQYF.

This chain's CDR3 is CASSLGRTSGEAAETQYF. The CDR3 DNA is TGCGCCAGCAGCTTGGGTCGGACTAGCGGGGAGGCGGCAGAGACCCAGTACTTC. V usage is TRBV5-1 and J usage is TRBJ2-5; 12 bases line up with TRBD2. The germline CDR1 and CDR2 sequences are SGHRS and YFSETQ. This CDR3 spans 18 amino acids. With 0 bases clipped from V and 4 bases from J, the junction kept 10 bases outside the gene matches.

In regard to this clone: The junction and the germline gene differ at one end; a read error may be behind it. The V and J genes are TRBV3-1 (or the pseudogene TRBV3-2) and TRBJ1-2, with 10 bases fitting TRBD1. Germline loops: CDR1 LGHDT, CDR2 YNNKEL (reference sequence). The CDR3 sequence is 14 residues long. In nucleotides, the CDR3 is TGTGCCAGCAGCGAAGACAGGGGGCGTCCTGGCTACACCTTC. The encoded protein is CASSEDRGRPGYTF.

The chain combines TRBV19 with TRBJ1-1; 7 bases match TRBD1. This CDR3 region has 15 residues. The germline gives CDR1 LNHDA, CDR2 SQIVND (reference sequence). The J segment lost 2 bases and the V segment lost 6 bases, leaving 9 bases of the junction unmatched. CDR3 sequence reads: CASSRQGQKNTEAFF. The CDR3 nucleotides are TGTGCCAGTAGCCGACAGGGCCAGAAAAACACTGAAGCTTTCTTT.

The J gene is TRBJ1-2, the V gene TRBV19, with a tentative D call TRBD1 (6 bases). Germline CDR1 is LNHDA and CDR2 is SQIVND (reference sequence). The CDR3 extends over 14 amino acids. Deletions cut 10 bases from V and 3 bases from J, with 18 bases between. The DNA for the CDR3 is TGTGCCACCCGGGGGGGCCGGGACTACTATGGCTACACCTTC. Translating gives CATRGGRDYYGYTF.

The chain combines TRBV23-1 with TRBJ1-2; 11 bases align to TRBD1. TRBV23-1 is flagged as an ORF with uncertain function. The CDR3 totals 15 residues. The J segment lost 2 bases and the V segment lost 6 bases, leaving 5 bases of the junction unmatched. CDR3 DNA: TGCGCCAGCAGAGGACAGGGGGCCCGAAACTATGGCTACACCTTC. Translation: CASRGQGARNYGYTF.

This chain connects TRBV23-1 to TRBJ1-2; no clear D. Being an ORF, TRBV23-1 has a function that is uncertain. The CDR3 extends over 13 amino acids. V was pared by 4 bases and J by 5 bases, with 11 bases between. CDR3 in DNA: TGCGCCAGCAGTCTAGAGAACCCTTATGGCTACACCTTC. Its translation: CASSLENPYGYTF.

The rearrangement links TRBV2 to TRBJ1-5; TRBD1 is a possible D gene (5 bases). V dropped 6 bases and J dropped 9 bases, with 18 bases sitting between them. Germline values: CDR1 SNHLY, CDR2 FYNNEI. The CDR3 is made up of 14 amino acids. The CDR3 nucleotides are TGTGCCAGCAGGGACCGCGCGGGGGGAACGCCCCAGCATTTT. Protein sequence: CASRDRAGGTPQHF.

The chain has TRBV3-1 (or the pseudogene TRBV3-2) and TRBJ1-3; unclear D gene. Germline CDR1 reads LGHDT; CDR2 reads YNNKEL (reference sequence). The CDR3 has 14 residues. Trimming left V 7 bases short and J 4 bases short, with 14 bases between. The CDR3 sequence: CASTLRSEGNTIYF. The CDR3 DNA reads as TGTGCCAGCACGCTGAGGTCCGAGGGAAACACCATATATTTT.

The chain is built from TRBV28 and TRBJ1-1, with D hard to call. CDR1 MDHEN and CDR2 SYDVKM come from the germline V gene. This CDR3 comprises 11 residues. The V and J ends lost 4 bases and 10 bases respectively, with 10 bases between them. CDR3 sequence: CASSSLAGAFF. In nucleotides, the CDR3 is TGTGCCAGCAGTTCCCTCGCCGGAGCTTTCTTT.

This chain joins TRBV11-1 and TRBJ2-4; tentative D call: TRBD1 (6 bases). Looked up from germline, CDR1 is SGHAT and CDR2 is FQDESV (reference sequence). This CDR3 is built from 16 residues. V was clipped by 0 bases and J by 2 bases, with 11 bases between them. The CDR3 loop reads CASSLAQGLTKNIQYF. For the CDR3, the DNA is TGTGCCAGCAGCTTAGCCCAGGGGTTAACCAAAAACATTCAGTACTTC.

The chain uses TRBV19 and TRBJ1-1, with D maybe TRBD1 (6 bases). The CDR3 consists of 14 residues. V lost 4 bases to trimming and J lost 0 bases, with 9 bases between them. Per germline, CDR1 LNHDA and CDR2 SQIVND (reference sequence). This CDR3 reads CASSKGQLNTEAFF. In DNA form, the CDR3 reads TGTGCCAGTAGTAAAGGACAGCTGAACACTGAAGCTTTCTTT.

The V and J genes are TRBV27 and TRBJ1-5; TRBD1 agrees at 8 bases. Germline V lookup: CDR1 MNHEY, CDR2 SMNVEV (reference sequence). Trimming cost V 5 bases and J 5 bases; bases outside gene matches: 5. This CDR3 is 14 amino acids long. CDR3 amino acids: CASSDRGGDQPQHF. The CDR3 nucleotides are TGTGCCAGCAGTGACAGGGGTGGTGATCAGCCCCAGCATTTT.

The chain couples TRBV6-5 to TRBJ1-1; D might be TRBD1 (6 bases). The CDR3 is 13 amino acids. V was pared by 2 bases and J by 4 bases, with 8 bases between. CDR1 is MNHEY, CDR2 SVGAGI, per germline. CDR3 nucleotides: TGTGCCAGCAGTTACATCAGGGGCACTGAAGCTTTCTTT. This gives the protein CASSYIRGTEAFF.